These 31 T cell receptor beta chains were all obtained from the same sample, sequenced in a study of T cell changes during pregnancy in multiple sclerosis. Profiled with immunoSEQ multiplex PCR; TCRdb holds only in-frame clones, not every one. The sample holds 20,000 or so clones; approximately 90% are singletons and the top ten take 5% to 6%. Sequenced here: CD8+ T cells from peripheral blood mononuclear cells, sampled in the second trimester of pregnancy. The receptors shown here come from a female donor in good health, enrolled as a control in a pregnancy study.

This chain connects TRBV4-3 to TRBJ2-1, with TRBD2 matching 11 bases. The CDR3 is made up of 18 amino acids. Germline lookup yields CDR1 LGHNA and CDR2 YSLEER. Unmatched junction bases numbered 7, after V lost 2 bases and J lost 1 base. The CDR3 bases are TGCGCCAGCAGCCAAAGTTCTAGCGGGAGGACGTCCTACAATGAGCAGTTCTTC. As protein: CASSQSSSGRTSYNEQFF.

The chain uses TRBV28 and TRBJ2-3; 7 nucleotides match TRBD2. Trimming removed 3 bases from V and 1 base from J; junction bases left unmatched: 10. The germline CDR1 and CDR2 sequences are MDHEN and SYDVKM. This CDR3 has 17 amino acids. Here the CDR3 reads CASSFPSGGSGTDTQYF. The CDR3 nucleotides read TGTGCCAGCAGTTTTCCTAGCGGCGGGTCGGGCACAGATACGCAGTATTTT.

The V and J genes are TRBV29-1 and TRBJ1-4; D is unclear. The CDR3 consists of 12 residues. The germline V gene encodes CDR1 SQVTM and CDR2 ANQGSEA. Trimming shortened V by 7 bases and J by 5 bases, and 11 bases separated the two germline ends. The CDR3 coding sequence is TGCAGCGCTATTGACTTGAATGAAAAACTGTTTTTT. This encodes CSAIDLNEKLFF.

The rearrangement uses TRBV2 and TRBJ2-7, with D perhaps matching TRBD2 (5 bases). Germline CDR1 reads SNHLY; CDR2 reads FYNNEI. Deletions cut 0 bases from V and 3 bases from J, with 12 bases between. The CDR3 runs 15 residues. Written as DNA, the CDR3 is TGTGCCAGCAGTGAAGCGGCGGGCAAAGGCTACGAGCAGTACTTC. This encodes CASSEAAGKGYEQYF.

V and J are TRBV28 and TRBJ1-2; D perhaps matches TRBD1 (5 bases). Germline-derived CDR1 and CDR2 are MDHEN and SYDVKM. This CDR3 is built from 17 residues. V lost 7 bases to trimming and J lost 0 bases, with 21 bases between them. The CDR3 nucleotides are TGTGCCAGCATATCGGGGGGTCTCCACCGAGCTAACTATGGCTACACCTTC. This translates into CASISGGLHRANYGYTF.

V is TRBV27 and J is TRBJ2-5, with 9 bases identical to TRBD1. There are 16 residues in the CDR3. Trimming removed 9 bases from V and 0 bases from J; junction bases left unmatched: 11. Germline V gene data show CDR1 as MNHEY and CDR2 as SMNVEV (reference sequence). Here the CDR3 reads CASSGQGTGYQETQYF. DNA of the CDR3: TGTGCCAGTTCCGGACAGGGGACAGGATACCAAGAGACCCAGTACTTC.

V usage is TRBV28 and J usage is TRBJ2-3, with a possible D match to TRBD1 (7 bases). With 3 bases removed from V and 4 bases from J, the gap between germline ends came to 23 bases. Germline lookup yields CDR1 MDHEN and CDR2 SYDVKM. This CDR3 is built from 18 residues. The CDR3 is CASSLPGPGGSSSDTQYF. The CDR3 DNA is TGTGCCAGCAGTTTGCCGGGCCCAGGGGGGAGTTCGTCAGATACGCAGTATTTT.

DNA for the CDR3: TGTGCCAGCAGCTTACCCCCGGGAGAGACCCAGTACTTC. This translates into CASSLPPGETQYF. This rearrangement joins TRBV11-2 to TRBJ2-5; D unclear. With 2 bases removed from V and 4 bases from J, the gap between germline ends came to 8 bases. Germline loops: CDR1 SGHAT, CDR2 FQNNGV. The CDR3 consists of 13 residues.

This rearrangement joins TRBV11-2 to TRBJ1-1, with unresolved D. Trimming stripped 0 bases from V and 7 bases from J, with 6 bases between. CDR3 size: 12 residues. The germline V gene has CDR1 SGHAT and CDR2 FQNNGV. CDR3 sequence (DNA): TGTGCCAGCAGCTTAGATCTAGATGAAGCTTTCTTT. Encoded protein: CASSLDLDEAFF.

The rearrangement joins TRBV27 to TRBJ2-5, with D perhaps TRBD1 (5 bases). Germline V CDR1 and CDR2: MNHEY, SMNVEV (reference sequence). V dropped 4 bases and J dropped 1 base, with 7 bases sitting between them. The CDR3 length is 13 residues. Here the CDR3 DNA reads TGTGCCAGCAGTTCCAGGGCCCAAGAGACCCAGTACTTC. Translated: CASSSRAQETQYF.

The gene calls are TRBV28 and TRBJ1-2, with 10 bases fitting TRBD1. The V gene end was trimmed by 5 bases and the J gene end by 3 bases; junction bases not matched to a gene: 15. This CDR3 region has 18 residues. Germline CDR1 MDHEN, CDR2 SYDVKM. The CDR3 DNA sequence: TGTGCCAGCAGTAACCGAAGACAGGGGGCTATAAAGGACTATGGCTACACCTTC. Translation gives CASSNRRQGAIKDYGYTF.

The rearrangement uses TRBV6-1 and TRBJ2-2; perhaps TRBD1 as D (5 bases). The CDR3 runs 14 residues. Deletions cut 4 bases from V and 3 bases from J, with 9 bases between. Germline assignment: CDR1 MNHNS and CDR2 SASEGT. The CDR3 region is CASSGGADTGELFF. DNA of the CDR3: TGTGCCAGCAGTGGGGGCGCGGACACCGGGGAGCTGTTTTTT.

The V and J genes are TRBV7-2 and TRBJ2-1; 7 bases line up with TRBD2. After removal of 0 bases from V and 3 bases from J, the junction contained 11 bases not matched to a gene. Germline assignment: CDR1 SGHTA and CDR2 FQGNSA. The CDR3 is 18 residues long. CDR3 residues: CASSLAVRLAEIYNEQFF. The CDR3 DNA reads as TGTGCCAGCAGCTTAGCGGTCAGGCTAGCGGAAATCTACAATGAGCAGTTCTTC.

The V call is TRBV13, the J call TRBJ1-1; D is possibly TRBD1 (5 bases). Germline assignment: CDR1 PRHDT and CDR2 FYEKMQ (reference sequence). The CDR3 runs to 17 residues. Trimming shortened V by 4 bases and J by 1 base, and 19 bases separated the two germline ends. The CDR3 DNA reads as TGTGCCAGCAGCTACGAACCGGGTCGGCAGGGGAACACTGAAGCTTTCTTT. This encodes CASSYEPGRQGNTEAFF.

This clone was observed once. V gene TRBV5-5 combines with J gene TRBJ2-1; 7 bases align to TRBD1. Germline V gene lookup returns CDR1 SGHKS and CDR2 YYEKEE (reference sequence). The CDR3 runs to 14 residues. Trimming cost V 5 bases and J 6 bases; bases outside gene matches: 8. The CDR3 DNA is TGTGCCAGCAGATCGACAGGGTCGGGCAATGAGCAGTTCTTC. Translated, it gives CASRSTGSGNEQFF. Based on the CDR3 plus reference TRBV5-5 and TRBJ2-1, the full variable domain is DAGVTQSPTHLIKTRGQQVTLRCSPISGHKSVSWYQQVLGQGPQFIFQYYEKEERGRGNFPDRFSARQFPNYSSELNVNALLLGDSALYLCASRSTGSGNEQFFGPGTRLTVL.

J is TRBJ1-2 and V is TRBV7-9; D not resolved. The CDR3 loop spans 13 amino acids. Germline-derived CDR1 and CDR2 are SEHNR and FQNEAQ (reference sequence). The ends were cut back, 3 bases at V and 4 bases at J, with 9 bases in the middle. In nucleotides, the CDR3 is TGTGCCAGCAGCTTTCGAGGGTCCTATGGCTACACCTTC. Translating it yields CASSFRGSYGYTF.

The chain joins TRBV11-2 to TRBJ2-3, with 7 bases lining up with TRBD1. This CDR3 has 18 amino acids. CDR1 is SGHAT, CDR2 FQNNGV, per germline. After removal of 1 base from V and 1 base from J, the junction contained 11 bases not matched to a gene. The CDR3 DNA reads TGTGCCAGCAGCTTAGTTGGGACAGAGTTAGGGGGCACAGATACGCAGTATTTT. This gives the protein CASSLVGTELGGTDTQYF.

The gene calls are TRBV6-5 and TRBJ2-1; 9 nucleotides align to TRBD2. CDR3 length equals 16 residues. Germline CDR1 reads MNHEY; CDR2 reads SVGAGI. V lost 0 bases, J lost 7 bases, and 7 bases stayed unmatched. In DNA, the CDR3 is TGTGCCAGCAGTTACTCTGGCGCGGGAGGGGGTAATGAGCAGTTCTTC. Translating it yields CASSYSGAGGGNEQFF.

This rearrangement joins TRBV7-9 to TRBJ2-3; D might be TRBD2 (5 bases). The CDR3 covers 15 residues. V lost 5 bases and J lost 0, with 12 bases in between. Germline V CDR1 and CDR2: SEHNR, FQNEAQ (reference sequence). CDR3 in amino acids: CASSTRTSSTDTQYF. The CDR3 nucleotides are TGTGCCAGCAGCACCCGGACTTCTAGCACAGATACGCAGTATTTT.

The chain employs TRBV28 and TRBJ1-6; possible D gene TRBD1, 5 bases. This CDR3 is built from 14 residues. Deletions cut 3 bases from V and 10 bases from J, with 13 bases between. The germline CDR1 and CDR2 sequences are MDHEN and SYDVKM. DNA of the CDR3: TGTGCCAGCAGTTTTCAGGGATGGTTGTCACCCCTCCACTTT. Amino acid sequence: CASSFQGWLSPLHF.

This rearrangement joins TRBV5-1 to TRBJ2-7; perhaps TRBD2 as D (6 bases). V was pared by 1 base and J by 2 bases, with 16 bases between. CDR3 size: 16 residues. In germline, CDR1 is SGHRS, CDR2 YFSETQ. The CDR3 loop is CASSLHPRTNPYEQYF. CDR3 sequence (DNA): TGCGCCAGCAGCTTGCATCCCAGGACTAATCCCTACGAGCAGTACTTC.

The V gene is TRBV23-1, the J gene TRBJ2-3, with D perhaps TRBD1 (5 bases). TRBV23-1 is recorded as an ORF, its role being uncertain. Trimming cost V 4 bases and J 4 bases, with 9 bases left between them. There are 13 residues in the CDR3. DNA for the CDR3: TGCGCCAGCAGTCTGGCAGGGTCAGATACGCAGTATTTT. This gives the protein CASSLAGSDTQYF.

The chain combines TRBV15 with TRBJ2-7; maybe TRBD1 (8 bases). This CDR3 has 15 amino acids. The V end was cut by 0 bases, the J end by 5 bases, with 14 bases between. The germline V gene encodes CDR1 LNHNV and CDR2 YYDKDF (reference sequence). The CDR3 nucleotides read TGTGCCACCAGCAGAGATTTTACAGGGGGGGACGAGCAGTACTTC. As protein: CATSRDFTGGDEQYF.

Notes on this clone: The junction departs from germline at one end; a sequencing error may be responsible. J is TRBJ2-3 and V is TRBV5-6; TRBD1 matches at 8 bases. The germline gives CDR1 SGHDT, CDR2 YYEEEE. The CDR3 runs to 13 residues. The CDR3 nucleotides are TGTGCCAGCACCTTGACAGGGGCAGATACGCAGTATTTT. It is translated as CASTLTGADTQYF.

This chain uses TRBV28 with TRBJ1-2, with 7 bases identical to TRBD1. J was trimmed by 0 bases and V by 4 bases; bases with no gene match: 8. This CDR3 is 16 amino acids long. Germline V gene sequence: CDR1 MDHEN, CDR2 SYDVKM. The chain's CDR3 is CASSSTTGYSNYGYTF. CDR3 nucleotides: TGTGCCAGCAGTTCAACGACAGGGTACTCTAACTATGGCTACACCTTC.

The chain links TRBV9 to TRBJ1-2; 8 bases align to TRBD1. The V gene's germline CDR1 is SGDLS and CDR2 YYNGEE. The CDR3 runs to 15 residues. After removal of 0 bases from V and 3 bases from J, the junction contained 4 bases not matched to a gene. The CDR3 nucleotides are TGTGCCAGCAGCGTAGGGACAGGGAAGGACTATGGCTACACCTTC. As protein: CASSVGTGKDYGYTF.

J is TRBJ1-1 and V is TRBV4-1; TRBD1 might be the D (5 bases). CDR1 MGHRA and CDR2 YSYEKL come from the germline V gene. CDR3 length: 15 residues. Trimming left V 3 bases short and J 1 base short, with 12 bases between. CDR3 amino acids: CASSHSGGSNTEAFF. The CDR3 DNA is TGCGCCAGCAGCCACTCCGGGGGGTCGAACACTGAAGCTTTCTTT.

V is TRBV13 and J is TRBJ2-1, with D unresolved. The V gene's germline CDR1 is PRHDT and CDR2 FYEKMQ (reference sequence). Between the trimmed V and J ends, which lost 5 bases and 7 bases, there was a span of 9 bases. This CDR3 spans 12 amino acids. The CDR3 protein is CASSPTKNEQFF. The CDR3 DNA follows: TGTGCCAGCAGCCCCACTAAGAATGAGCAGTTCTTC.

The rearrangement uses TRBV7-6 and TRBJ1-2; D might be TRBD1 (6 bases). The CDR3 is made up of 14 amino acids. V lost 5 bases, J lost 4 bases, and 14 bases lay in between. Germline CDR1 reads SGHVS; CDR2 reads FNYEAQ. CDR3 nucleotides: TGTGCCAGCAGCCGCAATCTGGACAGCTATGGCTACACCTTC. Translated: CASSRNLDSYGYTF.

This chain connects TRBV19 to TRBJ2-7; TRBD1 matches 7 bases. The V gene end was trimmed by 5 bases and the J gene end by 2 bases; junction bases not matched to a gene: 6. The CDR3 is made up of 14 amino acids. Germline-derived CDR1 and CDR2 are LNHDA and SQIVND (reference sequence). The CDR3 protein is CASSVTGSAYEQYF. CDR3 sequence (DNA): TGTGCCAGTAGTGTGACAGGGAGCGCCTACGAGCAGTACTTC.

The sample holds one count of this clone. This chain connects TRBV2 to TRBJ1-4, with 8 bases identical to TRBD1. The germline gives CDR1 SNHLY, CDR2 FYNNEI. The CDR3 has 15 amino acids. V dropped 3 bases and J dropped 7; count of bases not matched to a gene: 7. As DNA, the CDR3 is TGTGCCAGCAGTGATAGGGGGACAGGTCCTGAAAAACTGTTTTTT. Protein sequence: CASSDRGTGPEKLFF.